These T cell receptor beta chains were read from a single sample in a study of radiation and T cells in renal cell carcinoma. The table came from immunoSEQ multiplex PCR; TCRdb's copy has only in-frame clones and leaves some out. In the table there are 110,000 to 150,000 clones, over 65% of which are singletons. This material consisted of blood, taken from a patient whose treatment included radiotherapy and nephrectomy. These receptors all stem from a woman aged 45-65 years with renal cell carcinoma. CDR3s include the opening cysteine and the closing phenylalanine or tryptophan. The D gene is left open where the match is weak. The listing skips clone size in some rows; elsewhere it reads once, few, many or a size class.

.	TRBV6-1	TRBJ1-2	.	CASSEGIAANYGYTF	TGTGCCAGCAGTGAAGGGATTGCCGCTAACTATGGCTACACCTTC
.	TRBV5-1	TRBJ2-7	once	CASSYRAKGINEQYF	TGCGCCAGCAGCTACCGGGCCAAAGGGATTAACGAGCAGTACTTC
.	TRBV29-1	TRBJ1-1	.	CSVGSETNTEAFF	TGCAGCGTTGGATCCGAGACGAACACTGAAGCTTTCTTT
.	TRBV6-5	TRBJ2-5	.	CASRPAHSGGETQYF	TGTGCCAGCAGACCAGCCCACTCAGGGGGGGAGACCCAGTACTTC
.	TRBV14	TRBJ2-7	.	CASSNSATSYEQYF	TGTGCCAGCAGCAACTCGGCCACCTCCTACGAGCAGTACTTC
.	TRBV6-5	TRBJ1-2	.	CASSSGGFTGYTF	TGTGCCAGCAGTTCCGGGGGGTTTACCGGCTACACCTTC
.	TRBV5-3	TRBJ2-2	.	CARSPGRGATDTGELFF	TGTGCCAGAAGCCCAGGCCGGGGGGCGACTGACACCGGGGAGCTGTTTTTT
.	TRBV20-1	TRBJ1-5	.	CSAQAGQPQHF	TGCAGTGCTCAAGCGGGGCAGCCCCAGCATTTT
.	TRBV5-1	TRBJ2-1	.	CASSLIGWSSNEQFF	TGCGCCAGCAGCTTGATTGGGTGGTCGTCCAATGAGCAGTTCTTC
.	TRBV18	TRBJ2-5	once	CASSRDGGTTTAETQYF	TGTGCCAGCTCACGGGATGGGGGGACAACGACCGCGGAGACCCAGTACTTC
TRBD1	TRBV6-1	TRBJ1-5	.	CASEGQGDQPQHF	TGTGCCAGCGAGGGACAGGGAGATCAGCCCCAGCATTTT
TRBD1	TRBV6-5	TRBJ2-7	.	CASATGEYEQYF	TGTGCCAGCGCTACAGGGGAATACGAGCAGTACTTC
.	TRBV5-6	TRBJ2-5	.	CASSLVPETQYF	TGTGCCAGCAGCTTGGTACCCGAGACCCAGTACTTC
.	TRBV6-1	TRBJ1-5	.	CASVGIYNQPQHF	TGTGCCAGTGTAGGGATATACAATCAGCCCCAGCATTTT
TRBD1	TRBV10-3	TRBJ1-4	few	CAISGDRVGTNEKLFF	TGTGCCATCAGTGGGGACAGGGTTGGAACTAATGAAAAACTGTTTTTT
.	TRBV7-2	TRBJ2-5	.	CASSLRPRETQYF	TGTGCCAGCAGCCTCCGGCCTCGGGAGACCCAGTACTTC
.	TRBV27	TRBJ2-6	.	CASSFGTSSGANVLTF	TGTGCCAGCAGTTTCGGAACTAGCTCTGGGGCCAACGTCCTGACTTTC
.	TRBV5-4	TRBJ1-5	.	CASSWGTKGHQPQHF	TGTGCCAGCAGCTGGGGAACGAAGGGCCATCAGCCCCAGCATTTT
.	TRBV6-6	TRBJ2-7	.	CASRGMGEQYF	TGTGCCAGCAGGGGAATGGGCGAGCAGTACTTC
.	TRBV9	TRBJ2-4	.	CASSPRGEGGKNIQYF	TGTGCCAGCAGCCCCAGAGGAGAGGGGGGGAAAAACATTCAGTACTTC
TRBD2	TRBV4-3	TRBJ2-2	.	CASSQDSGGTTGELFF	TGCGCCAGCAGCCAAGATAGCGGGGGAACCACCGGGGAGCTGTTTTTT
TRBD2	TRBV7-9	TRBJ2-7	.	CASSTGLAALVEQYF	TGTGCCAGCAGCACAGGACTAGCGGCCTTAGTGGAGCAGTACTTC
.	TRBV10-1	TRBJ1-3	.	CASSFGGPSGNTIYF	TGCGCCAGCAGCTTTGGGGGACCCTCTGGAAACACCATATATTTT
TRBD1	TRBV7-2	TRBJ2-7	.	CASSSLGQTYEQYF	TGTGCCAGCAGCTCCCTGGGACAGACCTACGAGCAGTACTTC
TRBD2	TRBV4-1	TRBJ2-5	once	CASSQGLGLAEKETQYF	TGCGCCAGCAGCCAAGGTTTGGGACTAGCGGAAAAAGAGACCCAGTACTTC
.	TRBV28	TRBJ2-5	.	CASSLSQEETQYF	TGTGCCAGCAGTTTATCCCAGGAAGAGACCCAGTACTTC
TRBD1	TRBV4-2	TRBJ1-1	.	CASSQEGQGQAFF	TGTGCCAGCAGCCAAGAAGGACAGGGGCAAGCTTTCTTT
.	TRBV9	TRBJ2-3	.	CASSAPTAADTQYF	TGTGCCAGCAGCGCCCCGACAGCGGCAGATACGCAGTATTTT
TRBD1	TRBV19	TRBJ1-2	.	CASSIGDRGLYGYTF	TGTGCCAGTAGTATAGGAGACAGGGGGTTGTATGGCTACACCTTC
.	TRBV4-3	TRBJ2-3	.	CASSQDKMYTDTQYF	TGCGCCAGCAGCCAAGATAAAATGTACACAGATACGCAGTATTTT
.	TRBV4-3	TRBJ1-4	.	CASSPQGRGNDGEKLFF	TGCGCCAGCAGCCCCCAGGGAAGGGGTAACGATGGTGAAAAACTGTTTTTT
.	TRBV15	TRBJ2-3	many	CATSRDRFPGTQYF	TGTGCCACCAGCAGAGATAGGTTTCCGGGTACGCAGTATTTT
.	TRBV30	TRBJ1-1	few	CAWSPGARAGKAFF	TGTGCCTGGAGCCCCGGGGCAAGGGCGGGAAAAGCTTTCTTT
.	TRBV7-2	TRBJ1-4	.	CASSRRQGNSVFF	TGTGCCAGCAGCCGACGGCAGGGAAATTCTGTGTTTTTT
.	TRBV18	TRBJ1-1	once	CASSLDSNTEAFF	TGTGCCAGCTCTCTCGATTCGAACACTGAAGCTTTCTTT
TRBD2	TRBV9	TRBJ2-7	.	CASSGPSGLAGEGEQYF	TGTGCCAGCAGCGGCCCCTCGGGACTAGCGGGAGAGGGCGAGCAGTACTTC